These 29 T cell receptor beta chains were sequenced from one sample in a study of cytomegalovirus exposure and HLA in healthy donors. Sequencing used immunoSEQ multiplex PCR; TCRdb keeps in-frame clones, though not all of them. This repertoire shows roughly 100,000 clones, about 85% found once; its top ten account for 4%. Sequenced input: PBMCs. These receptors were taken from a woman in her late teens or twenties in good health and CMV-seropositive.

The J gene is TRBJ1-3, the V gene TRBV6-5; D gene unclear. This CDR3 is 13 amino acids long. V gave up 7 bases and J gave up 0 bases, with 7 bases separating them. The germline gives CDR1 MNHEY, CDR2 SVGAGI. DNA of the CDR3: TGTGCCAGCAATCCGAGCTCTGGAAACACCATATATTTT. Amino acid sequence: CASNPSSGNTIYF.

This chain joins TRBV11-2 and TRBJ2-7; D possibly corresponds to TRBD2 (6 bases). Germline V CDR1 and CDR2: SGHAT, FQNNGV. V was pared by 5 bases and J by 7 bases, with 12 bases between. CDR3 size: 12 residues. The CDR3 bases are TGTGCCAGCAGCCCGGACGCGGGGGAGCAGTACTTC. Amino acid sequence: CASSPDAGEQYF.

This clone showed up just a few times. This CDR3 reads CASSSPGPLGNEQFF. The CDR3 nucleotides are TGTGCCAGCAGTTCCCCAGGGCCCCTTGGCAATGAGCAGTTCTTC. The V call is TRBV28, the J call TRBJ2-1; possible D gene TRBD1, 5 bases. Germline V gene sequence: CDR1 MDHEN, CDR2 SYDVKM. The CDR3 is 15 amino acids. Trimming took 4 bases from V and 6 from J, leaving 16 bases between them. Combining the CDR3 with reference TRBV28 and TRBJ2-1 gives the whole variable domain DVKVTQSSRYLVKRTGEKVFLECVQDMDHENMFWYRQDPGLGLRLIYFSYDVKMKEKGDIPEGYSVSREKKERFSLILESASTNQTSMYLCASSSPGPLGNEQFFGPGTRLTVL.

The V gene is TRBV9, the J gene TRBJ2-2; D possibly corresponds to TRBD2 (6 bases). This CDR3 has 18 residues. The V gene's germline CDR1 is SGDLS and CDR2 YYNGEE. Trimming left V 0 bases short and J 5 bases short, with 20 bases between. In DNA, the CDR3 is TGTGCCAGCAGCGTAGTTCCCGGGGGTAGGGTGTTGACCGGGGAGCTGTTTTTT. Protein: CASSVVPGGRVLTGELFF.

The chain employs TRBV19 and TRBJ2-7; TRBD1 agrees at 8 bases. Germline assignment: CDR1 LNHDA and CDR2 SQIVND (reference sequence). V lost 5 bases and J lost 7; bases outside the gene matches: 7. The CDR3 extends over 13 amino acids. In nucleotides, the CDR3 is TGTGCCAGTAGTTTCGGACAGGGAGGAGAGCAGTACTTC. Amino acids: CASSFGQGGEQYF.

This clone was seen only a few times. J is TRBJ2-7 and V is TRBV9; tentative D call: TRBD2 (6 bases). V gave up 0 bases and J gave up 6 bases, with 10 bases separating them. CDR1 and CDR2 from the germline V gene are SGDLS and YYNGEE. The CDR3 covers 13 residues. CDR3 sequence: CASSVDGGGEQYF. CDR3 DNA sequence: TGTGCCAGCAGCGTAGATGGGGGAGGCGAGCAGTACTTC.

V and J are TRBV29-1 and TRBJ2-2; 9 bases map to TRBD1. This CDR3 is built from 15 residues. Trimming removed 7 bases from V and 4 bases from J; junction bases left unmatched: 10. CDR1 SQVTM and CDR2 ANQGSEA come from the germline V gene. CDR3 in amino acids: CSASLGTGSTGELFF. In nucleotides, the CDR3 is TGCAGCGCATCCCTCGGGACAGGGAGCACCGGGGAGCTGTTTTTT.

J is TRBJ2-2 and V is TRBV29-1, with 8 bases fitting TRBD1. The CDR3 loop spans 14 amino acids. The germline V gene has CDR1 SQVTM and CDR2 ANQGSEA. The junction had 6 bases not matched to a gene; V was cut back by 6 bases and J by 3 bases. The DNA of the CDR3 is TGCAGCGTCGAGGACAGGGTCGACACCGGGGAGCTGTTTTTT. As protein: CSVEDRVDTGELFF.

This chain joins TRBV27 and TRBJ1-5, with 9 bases matching TRBD1. Trimming removed 4 bases from V and 11 bases from J; junction bases left unmatched: 12. This CDR3 has 15 residues. The germline CDR1 and CDR2 sequences are MNHEY and SMNVEV (reference sequence). In DNA form, the CDR3 reads TGTGCCAGCAGTTCCCGGGACAGGGCACATCAAGCCCAGCATTTT. Protein product: CASSSRDRAHQAQHF.

V is TRBV19 and J is TRBJ2-3; 7 nucleotides align to TRBD1. Germline V gene sequence: CDR1 LNHDA, CDR2 SQIVND (reference sequence). Unmatched junction bases numbered 14, after V lost 6 bases and J lost 2 bases. This CDR3 contains 17 residues. The CDR3 protein is CASSLRRQGPHTDTQYF. DNA for the CDR3: TGTGCCAGTAGCCTGCGTCGACAGGGCCCCCACACAGATACGCAGTATTTT.

The chain joins TRBV5-1 to TRBJ2-2; TRBD1 aligns across 8 bases. Germline assignment: CDR1 SGHRS and CDR2 YFSETQ. The CDR3 totals 15 residues. Trimming took 4 bases from V and 5 from J; bases not matched to a gene: 7. The CDR3 loop reads CASSPMTGATGELFF. The CDR3 bases are TGCGCCAGCAGCCCTATGACAGGGGCGACCGGGGAGCTGTTTTTT.

This clone showed up just once. This chain connects TRBV2 to TRBJ1-1; D is perhaps TRBD1 (5 bases). CDR1 SNHLY and CDR2 FYNNEI come from the germline V gene. The CDR3 extends over 13 amino acids. V was clipped by 0 bases and J by 7 bases, with 9 bases between them. Written as DNA, the CDR3 is TGTGCCAGCAGTGAAGCGGGGGGGAATGAAGCTTTCTTT. Residues: CASSEAGGNEAFF.

The chain links TRBV7-7 to TRBJ2-5; 8 positions match TRBD1. The V segment lost 5 bases and the J segment 4 bases; nucleotides outside the gene matches: 6. Germline values: CDR1 SSHAT, CDR2 FNYEAQ (reference sequence). The CDR3 extends over 14 amino acids. CDR3 nucleotide sequence: TGTGCCAGCAGCCGGACAGGGCCGGGAGAGACCCAGTACTTC. It codes for CASSRTGPGETQYF.

The chain carries TRBV29-1 and TRBJ2-3; the match to TRBD2 covers 11 bases. The CDR3 covers 15 residues. Unmatched junction bases numbered 5, after V lost 4 bases and J lost 2 bases. Germline CDR1 SQVTM, CDR2 ANQGSEA. The CDR3 spells CSVGASGGNTDTQYF. CDR3 nucleotides: TGCAGCGTTGGTGCTAGCGGGGGGAACACAGATACGCAGTATTTT.

The CDR3 DNA reads as TGTGCCGTCCAGGACAGGGGTAACACTGAAGCTTTCTTT. Amino acids: CAVQDRGNTEAFF. The V gene is TRBV7-9, the J gene TRBJ1-1; 9 bases are a match to TRBD1. Germline V CDR1 and CDR2: SEHNR, FQNEAQ (reference sequence). The CDR3 sequence is 13 residues long. Germline trimming cut 11 bases from V and 2 bases from J; bases unmatched to any gene: 6.

The V gene is TRBV25-1, the J gene TRBJ1-3, with 9 bases that match TRBD1. The CDR3 totals 14 residues. V lost 8 bases and J lost 7; bases outside the gene matches: 9. Germline V gene sequence: CDR1 MGHDK, CDR2 SYGVNS. DNA of the CDR3: TGTGCCAGCGGACAGGGGCTAGAGAGGAACACCATATATTTT. Translation: CASGQGLERNTIYF.

This rearrangement joins TRBV30 to TRBJ1-1, with D maybe TRBD1 (6 bases). There are 12 residues in the CDR3. V shed 2 bases and J shed 5 bases, with 9 bases lying between them. In germline, CDR1 is GTSNPN, CDR2 SVGIG (reference sequence). Here the CDR3 reads CAWSQGHTEAFF. In nucleotides, the CDR3 is TGTGCCTGGAGTCAGGGACATACTGAAGCTTTCTTT.

The chain joins TRBV7-3 to TRBJ2-1; the D is unclear. The CDR3 sequence is 14 residues long. Germline CDR1 and CDR2: SGHTA and FQGTGA. V dropped 2 bases and J dropped 2 bases, with 7 bases sitting between them. The CDR3 sequence: CASSLLVPYNEQFF. The CDR3 region has the DNA TGTGCCAGCAGCTTATTAGTCCCCTACAATGAGCAGTTCTTC.

The gene calls are TRBV1 and TRBJ2-7; TRBD2, as called in the table, went unchecked against the DNA. TRBV1 is assigned pseudogene status. CDR3 length: 15 residues. CDR3 nucleotides: TGCACCAGCAGCCAGGAGACCAAAGTTTCCTGCGAGCAGTACTTC. This sequence encodes CTSSQETKVSCEQYF.

CDR3 residues: CATSRVQGRFQETQYF. DNA for the CDR3: TGTGCCACCAGCAGAGTTCAGGGGCGGTTCCAAGAGACCCAGTACTTC. J is TRBJ2-5 and V is TRBV15, with D maybe TRBD1 (6 bases). The CDR3 sequence is 16 residues long. The germline CDR1 and CDR2 sequences are LNHNV and YYDKDF (reference sequence). V was cut by 1 base and J by 1 base, with 13 bases left in between.

The chain combines TRBV28 with TRBJ2-1, with D unclear. The germline CDR1 and CDR2 sequences are MDHEN and SYDVKM. The length of the CDR3 is 13 residues. V was cut by 5 bases and J by 4 bases, with 9 bases left in between. DNA of the CDR3: TGTGCCAGCAGTCCCGCACTTTACAATGAGCAGTTCTTC. This translates into CASSPALYNEQFF.

V usage is TRBV21-1 and J usage is TRBJ1-2. TRBV21-1 is a listed pseudogene. The CDR3 covers 15 residues. CDR3 DNA: TGTGCCAGCAGCAATCGGGGGGAATCGGACTATGGCTACACCTTC. Encoded protein: CASSNRGESDYGYTF.

The rearrangement uses TRBV5-1 and TRBJ2-7; D is uncertain. The CDR3 has 13 residues. Germline values: CDR1 SGHRS, CDR2 YFSETQ. Trimming left V 1 base short and J 4 bases short, with 9 bases between. Here the CDR3 reads CASSLTSPYEQYF. DNA of the CDR3: TGCGCCAGCAGCTTGACAAGTCCATACGAGCAGTACTTC.

The rearrangement links TRBV2 to TRBJ2-1; 16 positions agree with TRBD2. Per the germline V gene, CDR1 is SNHLY and CDR2 is FYNNEI. The CDR3 totals 16 residues. V trimming: 3 bases; J trimming: 7 bases; junction bases outside the gene matches: 3. The CDR3: CASSESGLAGGNEQFF. CDR3 nucleotide sequence: TGTGCCAGCAGTGAGTCGGGACTAGCGGGGGGGAATGAGCAGTTCTTC.

The chain combines TRBV5-1 with TRBJ2-7; tentatively, D is TRBD2 (5 bases). Trimming took 2 bases from V and 0 from J, leaving 9 bases between them. This CDR3 comprises 14 residues. Germline CDR1 SGHRS, CDR2 YFSETQ. The CDR3 loop reads CASSLGSSSYEQYF. CDR3 sequence (DNA): TGCGCCAGCAGCTTAGGGAGTAGCTCCTACGAGCAGTACTTC.

The chain recombines TRBV5-4 with TRBJ1-1; weak D call: TRBD1 (5 bases). Germline assignment: CDR1 SGHNT and CDR2 YYREEE (reference sequence). The V and J ends lost 1 base and 4 bases respectively, with 11 bases between them. CDR3 length equals 14 residues. The CDR3 nucleotides are TGTGCCAGCAGCTTGAGTGAAAGGGGCACTGAAGCTTTCTTT. This encodes CASSLSERGTEAFF.

The chain uses TRBV4-1 and TRBJ2-7; 7 bases agree with TRBD2. Trimming took 3 bases from V and 3 from J; bases not matched to a gene: 8. The CDR3 is 15 residues long. The germline CDR1 and CDR2 sequences are MGHRA and YSYEKL. The DNA for the CDR3 is TGCGCCAGCAGCCACCAGCGGGGAACCTTCTACGAGCAGTACTTC. It translates to CASSHQRGTFYEQYF.

This clone was found once. The rearrangement links TRBV6-1 to TRBJ2-7; 7 bases map to TRBD1. Germline V CDR1 and CDR2: MNHNS, SASEGT. The CDR3 totals 12 residues. V lost 6 bases, J lost 2 bases, and 1 base stayed unmatched. DNA for the CDR3: TGTGCCAGCAGGACAGGGCCCTACGAGCAGTACTTC. Its translation is CASRTGPYEQYF.

The chain employs TRBV4-1 and TRBJ2-7; tentatively, D is TRBD1 (5 bases). The CDR3 is made up of 15 amino acids. Germline V lookup: CDR1 MGHRA, CDR2 YSYEKL. With 5 bases removed from V and 0 bases from J, the gap between germline ends came to 14 bases. The CDR3 bases are TGCGCCAGCAGCTCACAGGATATTCACTCCTACGAGCAGTACTTC. Translated: CASSSQDIHSYEQYF.